This is a list of T cell receptor beta chains from one sample in a study of response to subunit inactivated influenza vaccine. TCRdb called the RT-PCR reads again in MiXCR, with one record for every CDR3 protein. The data contain some 540,000 distinct CDR3 sequences, under 25% of them singletons. The same sample was also studied in work on T cells expressing NK-cell markers.

The sample in question was CD4+ T cells sorted from PBMCs, obtained about 13 days after vaccination. These receptors came from a man between 50 and 59 years old who received an inactivated influenza vaccine. CDR3s include the opening cysteine and the closing phenylalanine or tryptophan. The order of the fields is clone size, D gene, V gene, J gene, CDR3 DNA, CDR3 protein. A D gene is named only where the DNA matches it firmly. Clone size is given for some rows only: seen once, a few or many times, or a class if the clone is expanded.

abundance: NA
d_gene: NA
v_gene: TRBV30
j_gene: TRBJ2-7
CDR3nt: TGTGCCTGGAGTTCCGCGCAGAGCTCCTACGAGCAGTACTTC
CDR3aa: CAWSSAQSSYEQYF

abundance: few
d_gene: TRBD2
v_gene: TRBV11-1
j_gene: TRBJ2-5
CDR3nt: TGTGCCAGCAGCCCCCCAAAGTGGGGGAGTTGGGGACTAGCGGATCAAGAGACCCAGTACTTC
CDR3aa: CASSPPKWGSWGLADQETQYF

abundance: NA
d_gene: TRBD2
v_gene: TRBV6-5
j_gene: TRBJ2-6
CDR3nt: TGTGCCAGCAGTTACACCGGCGGGGGGGAAAGGGCTGGGGCCAACGTCCTGACTTTC
CDR3aa: CASSYTGGGERAGANVLTF

abundance: NA
d_gene: TRBD2
v_gene: TRBV14
j_gene: TRBJ2-7
CDR3nt: TGTGCCAGCAGCACTAGCGGGGGGAAATACGAGCAGTACTTC
CDR3aa: CASSTSGGKYEQYF

abundance: NA
d_gene: TRBD2
v_gene: TRBV5-6
j_gene: TRBJ2-2
CDR3nt: TGTGCCAGCAGCTCAAGGACTAGTCTCGCAGGGGAGCTGTTTTTT
CDR3aa: CASSSRTSLAGELFF

abundance: NA
d_gene: NA
v_gene: TRBV10-2
j_gene: TRBJ2-3
CDR3nt: TGCGCCAGCAGTTCGCTTGGCGGTAACACAGATACGCAGTATTTT
CDR3aa: CASSSLGGNTDTQYF

abundance: NA
d_gene: NA
v_gene: TRBV7-2
j_gene: TRBJ2-1
CDR3nt: TGTGCCAGCACCCTAGGGTCCCAGGGGTACAATGAGCAGTTCTTC
CDR3aa: CASTLGSQGYNEQFF

abundance: many
d_gene: TRBD1
v_gene: TRBV5-1
j_gene: TRBJ1-2
CDR3nt: TGCGCCAGCAGCTTGGGGGGACAGATCTATGGCTACACCTTC
CDR3aa: CASSLGGQIYGYTF

abundance: few
d_gene: TRBD2
v_gene: TRBV15
j_gene: TRBJ2-1
CDR3nt: TGTGCCACCAGCAGAGAAGCGGGGGGGCTTGGTGGCAATGAGCAGTTCTTC
CDR3aa: CATSREAGGLGGNEQFF

abundance: NA
d_gene: TRBD2
v_gene: TRBV20-1
j_gene: TRBJ2-3
CDR3nt: TGCAGTGTAGCGGGAGATACGCAGTATTTT
CDR3aa: CSVAGDTQYF

abundance: few
d_gene: NA
v_gene: TRBV4-2
j_gene: TRBJ2-7
CDR3nt: TGTGCCAGCAGCCAAACGGACAGAGTGGCCTACGAGCAGTACTTC
CDR3aa: CASSQTDRVAYEQYF

abundance: few
d_gene: NA
v_gene: TRBV5-1
j_gene: TRBJ1-4
CDR3nt: TGCGCCAGCCAAAATGGGGGTAACGGTGAAAAACTGTTTTTT
CDR3aa: CASQNGGNGEKLFF

abundance: NA
d_gene: NA
v_gene: TRBV7-9
j_gene: TRBJ2-5
CDR3nt: TGTGCCAGCCGGGGCCGAAACAGGTGGGGGGAGACCCAGTACTTC
CDR3aa: CASRGRNRWGETQYF

abundance: few
d_gene: NA
v_gene: TRBV11-1
j_gene: TRBJ2-1
CDR3nt: TGTGCCAGCAGCTTAGAAGGGGGAGTCACCTACAATGAGCAGTTCTTC
CDR3aa: CASSLEGGVTYNEQFF

abundance: NA
d_gene: TRBD1
v_gene: TRBV11-2
j_gene: TRBJ2-7
CDR3nt: TGTGCCAGCAGCTTATCCCCCGGGACAGGGGGCGCATACTACGAGCAGTACTTC
CDR3aa: CASSLSPGTGGAYYEQYF

abundance: NA
d_gene: TRBD2
v_gene: TRBV7-9
j_gene: TRBJ2-3
CDR3nt: TGTGCCAGCAGCCGAGCTAGCGGGCAGATAGATACGCAGTATTTT
CDR3aa: CASSRASGQIDTQYF

abundance: NA
d_gene: TRBD2
v_gene: TRBV12-3/TRBV12-4
j_gene: TRBJ2-1
CDR3nt: TGTGCCAGCAGTGGCGGACTAGCGGGGGGGAATGAGCAGTTCTTC
CDR3aa: CASSGGLAGGNEQFF

abundance: once
d_gene: NA
v_gene: TRBV30
j_gene: TRBJ1-2
CDR3nt: TGTGCCTGGAGTCGGGGGGTAAACTATGGCTACACCTTC
CDR3aa: CAWSRGVNYGYTF

abundance: NA
d_gene: NA
v_gene: TRBV18
j_gene: TRBJ2-6
CDR3nt: TGTGCCAGCTCACGAAGACAGGTCTCTGGGGCCAACGTCCTGACTTTC
CDR3aa: CASSRRQVSGANVLTF

abundance: NA
d_gene: TRBD1
v_gene: TRBV20-1
j_gene: TRBJ2-3
CDR3nt: TGCAGTGCGCGACAGGGTCAAGCTAGAGATACGCAGTATTTT
CDR3aa: CSARQGQARDTQYF

abundance: few
d_gene: TRBD2
v_gene: TRBV24-1
j_gene: TRBJ2-1
CDR3nt: TGTGCCACCAGTGACCTAGGACTAGCGGGAGCCAATGAGCAGTTCTTC
CDR3aa: CATSDLGLAGANEQFF

abundance: few
d_gene: NA
v_gene: TRBV20-1
j_gene: TRBJ2-2
CDR3nt: TGCAGTGCTATCCCCCTGGGGACCGGGGAGCTGTTTTTT
CDR3aa: CSAIPLGTGELFF

abundance: few
d_gene: NA
v_gene: TRBV15
j_gene: TRBJ1-4
CDR3nt: TGTGCCACCAGAAAGGGAGCAACTAATGAAAAACTGTTTTTT
CDR3aa: CATRKGATNEKLFF

abundance: NA
d_gene: NA
v_gene: TRBV30
j_gene: TRBJ1-2
CDR3nt: TGTGCCTGGGCAGGACTGGGACGTTCTAACTATGGCTACACCTTC
CDR3aa: CAWAGLGRSNYGYTF

abundance: NA
d_gene: NA
v_gene: TRBV7-2
j_gene: TRBJ2-5
CDR3nt: TGTGCCAGCAGCGAGGGGAGAGAGACCCAGTACTTC
CDR3aa: CASSEGRETQYF

abundance: NA
d_gene: NA
v_gene: TRBV7-8
j_gene: TRBJ2-1
CDR3nt: TGTGCCAGCAGCTTAGATACTGAGCAGTTCTTC
CDR3aa: CASSLDTEQFF

abundance: NA
d_gene: NA
v_gene: TRBV7-8
j_gene: TRBJ2-5
CDR3nt: TGTGCCAGCAGCTTAGGGGCAGGGAGGAAAGAGACCCAGTACTTC
CDR3aa: CASSLGAGRKETQYF

abundance: NA
d_gene: NA
v_gene: TRBV18
j_gene: TRBJ1-1
CDR3nt: TGTGCCAGCTCACCGAAACTTCAGGGGAGTTCTGAAGCTTTCTTT
CDR3aa: CASSPKLQGSSEAFF

abundance: NA
d_gene: NA
v_gene: TRBV30
j_gene: TRBJ2-7
CDR3nt: TGTGCCTGGAGTTCAGTCTACGAGCAGTACTTC
CDR3aa: CAWSSVYEQYF

abundance: many
d_gene: TRBD2
v_gene: TRBV12-3/TRBV12-4
j_gene: TRBJ2-2
CDR3nt: TGTGCCAGCAGTTTCCTAGCGGGAAGGGGCGGGGAGCTGTTTTTT
CDR3aa: CASSFLAGRGGELFF

abundance: NA
d_gene: NA
v_gene: TRBV5-1
j_gene: TRBJ1-1
CDR3nt: TGCGCCAGCAGCTTGGGTTGGCAGGGGACTGAAGCTTTCTTT
CDR3aa: CASSLGWQGTEAFF

abundance: NA
d_gene: NA
v_gene: TRBV5-1
j_gene: TRBJ2-3
CDR3nt: TGCGCCAGCAGCTTGGACAGGGCCTGGACAGATACGCAGTATTTT
CDR3aa: CASSLDRAWTDTQYF

abundance: few
d_gene: NA
v_gene: TRBV15
j_gene: TRBJ2-5
CDR3nt: TGTGCCACCAGCAGAGACACAGGAGGGGGGGCATGGGAGACCCAGTACTTC
CDR3aa: CATSRDTGGGAWETQYF

abundance: NA
d_gene: TRBD1
v_gene: TRBV3-1
j_gene: TRBJ2-2
CDR3nt: TGTGCCAGCAGCCCTCGGGACAGGGCGTACACCGGGGAGCTGTTTTTT
CDR3aa: CASSPRDRAYTGELFF

abundance: NA
d_gene: TRBD2
v_gene: TRBV7-2
j_gene: TRBJ2-1
CDR3nt: TGTGCCAGCACCTGGGATAGCGGGAGTAATGAGCAGTTCTTC
CDR3aa: CASTWDSGSNEQFF

abundance: few
d_gene: NA
v_gene: TRBV12-3/TRBV12-4
j_gene: TRBJ1-6
CDR3nt: TGTGCCAGCAGTTTAATAAAGGGAAATTCACCCCTCCACTTT
CDR3aa: CASSLIKGNSPLHF

abundance: few
d_gene: TRBD1
v_gene: TRBV7-9
j_gene: TRBJ2-7
CDR3nt: TGTGCCAGCAGCCTTCGGGGGACAGGGATCAACGAGCAGTACTTC
CDR3aa: CASSLRGTGINEQYF

abundance: many
d_gene: TRBD2
v_gene: TRBV9
j_gene: TRBJ2-7
CDR3nt: TGTGCCAGCAGCGTAGGTGGTAGCGGGAGTCCCTACGAGCAGTACTTC
CDR3aa: CASSVGGSGSPYEQYF

abundance: NA
d_gene: TRBD2
v_gene: TRBV6-2/TRBV6-3
j_gene: TRBJ2-5
CDR3nt: TGTGCCAGCACGCTTGGGGGGGGAGAGACCCAGTACTTC
CDR3aa: CASTLGGGETQYF

abundance: few
d_gene: NA
v_gene: TRBV5-1
j_gene: TRBJ1-4
CDR3nt: TGCGCCAGCAGCTTGGAGGCTTCCCCGGGGGCTAATGAAAAACTGTTTTTT
CDR3aa: CASSLEASPGANEKLFF

abundance: few
d_gene: NA
v_gene: TRBV3-1
j_gene: TRBJ1-6
CDR3nt: TGTGCCAGCAGCCCACGGGGGCACGAGGATTCACCCCTCCACTTT
CDR3aa: CASSPRGHEDSPLHF

abundance: few
d_gene: TRBD1
v_gene: TRBV5-6
j_gene: TRBJ2-7
CDR3nt: TGTGCCAGCAGCTGGGGCCCGGGACAGGGAATTAGCGAGCAGTACTTC
CDR3aa: CASSWGPGQGISEQYF

abundance: many
d_gene: NA
v_gene: TRBV20-1
j_gene: TRBJ1-2
CDR3nt: TGCAGTGCTAGAGATCCCAGCCGAACTAACTATGGCTACACCTTC
CDR3aa: CSARDPSRTNYGYTF